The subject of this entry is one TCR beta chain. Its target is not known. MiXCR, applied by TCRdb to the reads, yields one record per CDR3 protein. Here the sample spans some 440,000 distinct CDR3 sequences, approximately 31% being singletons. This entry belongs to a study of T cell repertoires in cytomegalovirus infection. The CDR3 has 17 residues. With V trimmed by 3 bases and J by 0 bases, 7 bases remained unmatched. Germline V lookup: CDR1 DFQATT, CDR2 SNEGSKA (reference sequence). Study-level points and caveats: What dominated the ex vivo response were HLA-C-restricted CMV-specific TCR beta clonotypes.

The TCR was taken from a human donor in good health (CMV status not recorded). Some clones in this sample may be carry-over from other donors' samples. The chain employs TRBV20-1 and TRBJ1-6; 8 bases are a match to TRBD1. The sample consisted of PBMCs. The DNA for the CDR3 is TGCAGTGCTAGGGACAGGGACTCTAGCTCCTATAATTCACCCCTCCACTTT. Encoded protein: CSARDRDSSSYNSPLHF.